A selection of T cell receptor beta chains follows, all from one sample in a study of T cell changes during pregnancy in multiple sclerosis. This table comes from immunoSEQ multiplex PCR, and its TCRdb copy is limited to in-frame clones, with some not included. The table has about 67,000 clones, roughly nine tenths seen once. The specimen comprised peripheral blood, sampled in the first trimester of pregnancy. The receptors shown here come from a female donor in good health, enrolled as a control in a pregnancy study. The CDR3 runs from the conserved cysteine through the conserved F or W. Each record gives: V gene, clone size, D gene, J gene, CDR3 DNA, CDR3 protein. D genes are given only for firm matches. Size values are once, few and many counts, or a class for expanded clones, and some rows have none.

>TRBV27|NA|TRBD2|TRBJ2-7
TGTGCCAGCAGTTTACGCCAGGCGGGAGTACCCTACGAGCAGTACTTC
CASSLRQAGVPYEQYF
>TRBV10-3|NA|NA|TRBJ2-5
TGTGCCATCAGTGAAGGGGACTTCCAAGAGACCCAGTACTTC
CAISEGDFQETQYF
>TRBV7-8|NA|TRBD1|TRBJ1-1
TGTGCCAGCAGCCTAGAGACAGGGTACACTGAAGCTTTCTTT
CASSLETGYTEAFF
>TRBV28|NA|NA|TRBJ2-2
TGTGCCAGCAGCATGGACGTGACGGGAACCGGGGAGCTGTTTTTT
CASSMDVTGTGELFF
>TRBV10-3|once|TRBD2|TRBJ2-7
TGTGCCATCAGTCGAGGACTAGCGGTATATTTCTCCGAGCAGTACTTC
CAISRGLAVYFSEQYF
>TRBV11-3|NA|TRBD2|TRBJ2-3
TGTGCCAGCAGCCCGGGACTAGGAGGTACGCAGTATTTT
CASSPGLGGTQYF
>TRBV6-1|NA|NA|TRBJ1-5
TGTGCCAGCAGCCTCAATCAGCCCCAGCATTTT
CASSLNQPQHF
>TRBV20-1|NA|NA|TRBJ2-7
TGCAGTGCTAGGATCAGATACGAGCAGTACTTC
CSARIRYEQYF
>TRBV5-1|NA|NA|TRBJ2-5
TGCGCCAGCAGCTTGGGCGGAGACCAAGAGACCCAGTACTTC
CASSLGGDQETQYF
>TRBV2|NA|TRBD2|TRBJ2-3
TGTGCCAGCAGTGAAGCGCTTCTCGGACTAGCGGGGAACACAGATACGCAGTATTTT
CASSEALLGLAGNTDTQYF
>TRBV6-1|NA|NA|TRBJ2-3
TGTGCCAGCAGTACCGGACTAAGCACAGATACGCAGTATTTT
CASSTGLSTDTQYF
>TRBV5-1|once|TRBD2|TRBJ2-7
TGCGCCAGCAGCACGGGACTAGCGGGAGAGATGTTTGAGCAGTACTTC
CASSTGLAGEMFEQYF
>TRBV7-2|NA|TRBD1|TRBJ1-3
TGTGCCAGCAGCTTAGCCCAACCGGGACAGGTGCACTCTGGAAACACCATATATTTT
CASSLAQPGQVHSGNTIYF
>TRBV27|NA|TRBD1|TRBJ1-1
TGTGCCAGCAGTTGGACAGGGGGCCGCACTGAAGCTTTCTTT
CASSWTGGRTEAFF
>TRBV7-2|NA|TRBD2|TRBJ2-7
TGTGCCAGCAGCCGCGGGAGGGCCCCCGACTACGAGCAGTACTTC
CASSRGRAPDYEQYF
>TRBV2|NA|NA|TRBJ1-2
TGTGCCAGCAGTGAAAGAGGGGGTGGCTACACCTTC
CASSERGGGYTF
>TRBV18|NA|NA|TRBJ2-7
TGTGCCAGCTCAACTCTTCTAGCAGATGAGCAGTACTTC
CASSTLLADEQYF
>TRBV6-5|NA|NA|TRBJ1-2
TGTGCCAGCAGTTACGGGCAGGGGTTGGGTTTTGGGGGCTACACCTTC
CASSYGQGLGFGGYTF
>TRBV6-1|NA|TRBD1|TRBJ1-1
TGTGCCAGCAGTACAACAGGGGGATGGACTGAAGCTTTCTTT
CASSTTGGWTEAFF
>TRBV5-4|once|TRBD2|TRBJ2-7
TGTGCCAGCAGCGCCTTAACCGGGACTAGCTTCTACGAGCAGTACTTC
CASSALTGTSFYEQYF
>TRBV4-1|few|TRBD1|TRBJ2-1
TGCGCCAGCAGCTTCCGGACAGGGGACGTCTACAATGAGCAGTTCTTC
CASSFRTGDVYNEQFF
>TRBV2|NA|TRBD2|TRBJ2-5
TGTGCCAGGAAGGGGGGACTAGCGGGAGTACAAGAGACCCAGTACTTC
CARKGGLAGVQETQYF
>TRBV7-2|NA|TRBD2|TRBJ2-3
TGTGCCAGCAGCTCCCCCACACGAGCGGGAAGAGCCACAGATACGCAGTATTTT
CASSSPTRAGRATDTQYF
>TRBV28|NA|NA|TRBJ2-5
TGTGCCAGCAGCACACAGGGTTGGCAAGAAGAGACCCAGTACTTC
CASSTQGWQEETQYF
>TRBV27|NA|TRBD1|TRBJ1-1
TGTGCCAGCAGTACCGGACAGGGGTCACACACTGAAGCTTTCTTT
CASSTGQGSHTEAFF
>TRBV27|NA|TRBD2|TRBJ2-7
TGTGCCAGCAGACCTAGCGGGAGGACCTACGAGCAGTACTTC
CASRPSGRTYEQYF
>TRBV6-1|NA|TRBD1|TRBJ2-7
TGTGCCAGCAGTGTCTCGACAGGGGGCAACTACGAGCAGTACTTC
CASSVSTGGNYEQYF
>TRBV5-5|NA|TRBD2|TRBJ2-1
TGTGCCAGCAGCTTGCCCTCTAGCGGGAGTATTGATGAGCAGTTCTTC
CASSLPSSGSIDEQFF
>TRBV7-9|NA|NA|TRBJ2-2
TGTGCCAGCGTCTCGAACACCGGGGAGCTGTTTTTT
CASVSNTGELFF
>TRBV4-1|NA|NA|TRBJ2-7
TGCGCCAGCAGCCAAGATACGGCGGGTACCCCTTACGAGCAGTACTTC
CASSQDTAGTPYEQYF
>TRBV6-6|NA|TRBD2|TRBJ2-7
TGTGCCAGCAGGCGCGGACTAGCGGGAGACTACGAGCAGTACTTC
CASRRGLAGDYEQYF
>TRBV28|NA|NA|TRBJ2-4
TGTGCCAGCCTTACTAGTCTCAGGGGTAAAAACATTCAGTACTTC
CASLTSLRGKNIQYF
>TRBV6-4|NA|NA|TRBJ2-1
TGTGCCAGCAGTGACTCGAGTGCGTCTATCTACAATGAGCAGTTCTTC
CASSDSSASIYNEQFF
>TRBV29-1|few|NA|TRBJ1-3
TGCAGCGTTGAAGTTGGGGAGAGGGACACCATATATTTT
CSVEVGERDTIYF
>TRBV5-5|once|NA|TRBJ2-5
TGTGCCAGCAGCTACCCGCAGCAGGGGCAGACCCAGTACTTC
CASSYPQQGQTQYF
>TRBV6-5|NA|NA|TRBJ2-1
TGTGCCAGCAGTGCTGATTGGGAGGCCAATGAGCAGTTCTTC
CASSADWEANEQFF
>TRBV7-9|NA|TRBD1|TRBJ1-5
TGTGCCAGCAGCTTACAGGGGGAAAATCAGCCCCAGCATTTT
CASSLQGENQPQHF
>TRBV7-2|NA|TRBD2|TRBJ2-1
TGTGCCAGCAGCTTAGGGCTAGCGGGTAACAATGAGCAGTTCTTC
CASSLGLAGNNEQFF
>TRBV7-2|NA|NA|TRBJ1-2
TGTGCCAGCAGCTTAGCCGAGGGGGTGAACTATGGCTACACCTTC
CASSLAEGVNYGYTF
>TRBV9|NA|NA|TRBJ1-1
TGTGCCAGCAGCGTAAGCACTCACACTGAAGCTTTCTTT
CASSVSTHTEAFF
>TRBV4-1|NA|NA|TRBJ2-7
TGCGCCAGCAGCCAGTTGGACTCAAGCTCCTACGAGCAGTACTTC
CASSQLDSSSYEQYF
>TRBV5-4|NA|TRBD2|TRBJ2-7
TGTGCCAGCAGCCCCGGACTAGCCCCCCTTGGCGAGCAGTACTTC
CASSPGLAPLGEQYF
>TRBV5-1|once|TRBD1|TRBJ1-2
TGCGCCAGCAGCTTGGCCCCACAGGGGGCGGAAGGCTACACCTTC
CASSLAPQGAEGYTF
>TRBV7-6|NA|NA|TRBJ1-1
TGTGCCAGCAGCCCAGGACAACTGAACACTGAAGCTTTCTTT
CASSPGQLNTEAFF
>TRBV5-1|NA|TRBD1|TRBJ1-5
TGCGCCAGCAGCATACGGGACAGGGAGGATCAGCCCCAGCATTTT
CASSIRDREDQPQHF
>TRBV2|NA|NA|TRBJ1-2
TGTGCCAGCAGTGTCTCCCTCCCGGACATCTATGGCTACACCTTC
CASSVSLPDIYGYTF
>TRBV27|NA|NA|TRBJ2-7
TGTGCCAGCAGTTGGAGCTACCAGTCCTACGAGCAGTACTTC
CASSWSYQSYEQYF
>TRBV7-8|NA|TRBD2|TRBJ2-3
TGTGCCAGCAGCCGTAGTGTGGGAGGGGTCACAGATACGCAGTATTTT
CASSRSVGGVTDTQYF
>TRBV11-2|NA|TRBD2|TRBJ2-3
TGTGCCAGCAGCTTAGGGGGGACTAGCGGCACCACAGATACGCAGTATTTT
CASSLGGTSGTTDTQYF
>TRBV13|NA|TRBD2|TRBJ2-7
TGTGCCAGCAGCCCCTCAACCCTAGCGGCCCCCTACGAGCAGTACTTC
CASSPSTLAAPYEQYF